The clone carrying this TCR beta chain occurred a few times. The sample comes from a study of T cells after yellow fever vaccination. On the study more broadly: SMART-Seq v4 Ultra Low Input prepared the low-cell-number fractions. Study results and caveats: The study re-detected most primary-vaccination clones after the booster (approximately 96% CD4, roughly 85% CD8). Clonotype sharing between CD4 and CD8 compartments was small.

The CDR3 is 17 amino acids. CDR1 KGHDR and CDR2 SFDVKD come from the germline V gene. Trimming took 5 bases from V and 1 from J, leaving 16 bases between them. The TCR cDNA carried a universal primer site and UMIs from 5'RACE template switching. Using its own MiXCR run on the 5' RACE reads, TCRdb lists one record per CDR3 protein. The repertoire holds around 88,000 distinct CDR3 sequences, approximately 12% seen once, with 20% to 25% in the top ten. V usage is TRBV24-1 and J usage is TRBJ1-4, with TRBD1 as a possible D gene (5 bases). The sequencing here drew on CD8+ T cells not binding an NS4B(214-222) dextramer, sorted from PBMCs, taken roughly 20 days after the first yellow fever vaccination. This TCR was sampled from a young man who received the YFV17D yellow fever vaccine. CDR3 nucleotide sequence: TGTGCCACCAGTGCCCGGGGCGCGGATGGAACTAATGAAAAACTGTTTTTT. Translating gives CATSARGADGTNEKLFF.